Detailed here is one T cell receptor (beta chain). No cognate antigen has been identified for it. Sequencing relied on an Illumina HiSeq 2000. 5'RACE template switching, by which a universal primer site and unique molecular identifiers were added, was used to make TCR beta cDNA libraries. Priming for cDNA synthesis came from the TCR beta constant segment, and two successive PCR amplification steps followed. The original pipeline was this. Reads were demultiplexed and grouped by UMI with MIGEC, and clonotypes were assembled and quantified with MiTCR. To remove erroneous sequences, TCR cDNA sequences were retained only when supported by two or more reads. The tcR package was used for downstream repertoire analysis, with clonotypes matched between fractions based on CDR3 nucleotide sequence plus V segment. VDJmatch was used to annotate antigen specificity against VDJdb, with one amino acid substitution allowed in CDR3. Based on TCRdb reprocessing of the reads, there is one entry per CDR3 protein sequence, and DNA is missing. The V and J calls shown here were made by TCRdb, not taken from the authors' results. The sample table holds 500,000 to 600,000 distinct CDR3 sequences. The biggest ten clones account for approximately 4% of the sample.

A commercial ELISA kit detecting HCMV-specific IgG in serum was used to determine HCMV serostatus. Peripheral blood mononuclear cells were isolated from blood by Ficoll density gradient centrifugation. These data originate in a study of T cells expressing NK-cell markers (dated by TCRdb to the early 2020s). Broadly, across the study: TCR beta-chain repertoires were profiled in sorted CD3+CD56+NKG2C+, CD3+CD56+NKG2C- and CD3+CD56-NKG2C+ T-cell subsets from several donors. Of the eight sequenced donors, seven were found to be HCMV-seropositive and one was found to be HCMV-seronegative. The eight sequenced donors were randomly selected healthy volunteers, three men and five women. Libraries were sequenced as 2 x 150 bp reads on Illumina HiSeq 2000/2500, MiSeq or NextSeq. Broader findings and caveats from the paper: In over 5 donors, the dominant CD3+CD56+NKG2C+ clonotypes were among the top 10 CD8+ clonotypes and accounted for roughly 1.0-7.5% of CD8+ T cells. Those dominant clonotypes were again the most abundant among CD3+CD56-NKG2C+ cells in a handful of donors, at about 28.3-60.1%. Whether the expanded NKG2C-expressing T cell clones were specific for HCMV antigens remained unclear.

For CDR1 and CDR2, the germline V gene lists LGHNA and YSLEER. The CDR3 contains 19 residues, cysteine and phenylalanine counted. No DNA is recorded. The sample consisted of blood T cells: a sorted CD56 or NKG2C T cell subset, CD4+ or CD8+ T cells, or bulk PBMC T cells (not recorded which). This receptor chain uses TRBV4-3 and TRBJ1-5; TCRdb picks TRBD1, but there is no DNA to check that call. This TCR came from a man younger than 35 in good health. Donor details come from another sample of the same person, matched by shared clones. The encoded CDR3 is CASSQDWVTGVNSNQPQHF.